This T cell receptor (beta chain) was recovered during a study of T cell responses to AZD1222 COVID-19 vaccine. On this clone: Its antigen is as yet unknown.

TCRdb keeps only in-frame clones here, not all; method: immunoSEQ multiplex PCR. In the table there are fewer than 180,000 clones, roughly nine tenths of which are singletons. Regarding the study as a whole: Clonal diversity was possibly underestimated; the donors were predominantly white British and more often female.

Germline V gives CDR1 SGHRS, CDR2 YFSETQ. V dropped 3 bases and J dropped 6 bases, with 16 bases sitting between them. CDR3 length equals 15 residues. The chain couples TRBV5-1 to TRBJ2-1; D not certain. This sample comprised peripheral blood, obtained 28 days after the second AZD1222 dose. The source is an adult who received the AZD1222 COVID-19 vaccine. The CDR3 region has the DNA TGCGCCAGCAGCTCGAAAATGAGCCCAAGCAATGAGCAGTTCTTC. It specifies CASSSKMSPSNEQFF.